The T cell receptor (beta chain) described here comes from a study of OX40 agonist ivuxolimab in advanced cancers. Germline loops: CDR1 MNHEY, CDR2 SMNVEV (reference sequence). J lost 4 bases, V lost 6 bases, and 9 bases had no gene match. This CDR3 is 14 amino acids long. Sequencing was performed with immunoSEQ multiplex PCR; in TCRdb, only in-frame clones are kept and a portion is missing. The table shows 70,000 to 75,000 clones, with approximately 85% occurring only once. The material was CD4+ or CD8+ T cells sorted from blood, obtained in a trial of the OX40 agonist ivuxolimab. This receptor was obtained from an adult with an advanced solid tumor such as melanoma, head and neck, liver or kidney cancer. The chain links TRBV27 to TRBJ2-7, with TRBD2 identical over 7 bases. The chain's CDR3 is CASRRALAVYEQYF. The DNA of the CDR3 is TGTGCCAGCAGGCGGGCGCTAGCGGTATACGAGCAGTACTTC.